This entry features one T cell receptor (beta chain) sequence. Its antigen is currently unknown. Samples were taken at baseline and on day 1 of cycles 4 and 7. This sample was taken from a study of OX40 agonist ivuxolimab in advanced cancers. The wider study: Melanoma, hepatocellular carcinoma, head and neck or renal cell cancer occurred in dose-escalation patients.

The CDR3 is 15 amino acids. The junction had 3 bases not matched to a gene; V was cut back by 3 bases and J by 1 base. Germline V gives CDR1 LGHNA, CDR2 YSLEER. Study-level results: Among the nonresponders, some also had low normalized T-cell clonal expansion. Within 6 weeks, CD4+ and CD8+ blood T cells expanded clonally at 0.1 to 3.0 mg/kg.

Generated by immunoSEQ multiplex PCR, the TCRdb table keeps only in-frame clones and is missing some. The sample shows about 44,000 clones, 65% to 85% of them seen only once. J is TRBJ2-7 and V is TRBV4-3; 10 bases map to TRBD1. The sequence was collected from an adult with an advanced solid tumor such as melanoma, head and neck, liver or kidney cancer. The sequenced sample was CD4+ or CD8+ T cells sorted from blood, obtained in a trial of the OX40 agonist ivuxolimab. The CDR3 is CASSQGQGTSYEQYF. CDR3 nucleotides: TGCGCCAGCAGCCAGGGACAGGGGACTTCCTACGAGCAGTACTTC.